This note documents a single TCR beta chain sequence. The antigen remains unidentified. CDR1 is SGHRS and CDR2 is YFSETQ in the germline V gene. V lost 3 bases and J lost 3; bases outside the gene matches: 4. This CDR3 is 15 amino acids long. This record belongs to a study of shared clonotypes between healthy human individuals. Regarding the study as a whole: For naive CD4 cells, around 5% of clonotypes were shared across a handful of donors.

Using immunoSEQ multiplex PCR, the repertoire was profiled, and TCRdb retains in-frame clones only, with some absent. In the table there are over a million clones, around 75% of which are singletons. The sequence was obtained from a man aged 18-30 years in good health. The rearrangement links TRBV5-1 to TRBJ1-4; TRBD1 matches 8 bases. Sequences were obtained from memory CD4+ T cells sorted from blood. Subset meaning: CD45RA-negative fraction. The DNA of the CDR3 is TGCGCCAGCAGCTCTCAGGGGGCCTCTAATGAAAAACTGTTTTTT. It translates to CASSSQGASNEKLFF.